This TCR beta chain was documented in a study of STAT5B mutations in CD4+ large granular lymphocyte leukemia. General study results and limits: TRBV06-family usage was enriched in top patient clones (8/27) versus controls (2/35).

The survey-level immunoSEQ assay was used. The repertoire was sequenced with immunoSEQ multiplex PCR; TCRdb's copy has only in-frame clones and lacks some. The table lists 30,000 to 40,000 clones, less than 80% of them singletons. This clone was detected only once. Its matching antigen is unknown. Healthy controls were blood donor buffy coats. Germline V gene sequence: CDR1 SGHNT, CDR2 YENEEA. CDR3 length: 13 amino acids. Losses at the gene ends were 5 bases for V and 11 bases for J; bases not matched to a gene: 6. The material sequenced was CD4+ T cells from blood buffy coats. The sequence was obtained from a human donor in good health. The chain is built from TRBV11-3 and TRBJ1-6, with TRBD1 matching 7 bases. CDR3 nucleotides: TGTGCCAGCAGCCTCGGACAGGAAGCACCCCTCCACTTT. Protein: CASSLGQEAPLHF.